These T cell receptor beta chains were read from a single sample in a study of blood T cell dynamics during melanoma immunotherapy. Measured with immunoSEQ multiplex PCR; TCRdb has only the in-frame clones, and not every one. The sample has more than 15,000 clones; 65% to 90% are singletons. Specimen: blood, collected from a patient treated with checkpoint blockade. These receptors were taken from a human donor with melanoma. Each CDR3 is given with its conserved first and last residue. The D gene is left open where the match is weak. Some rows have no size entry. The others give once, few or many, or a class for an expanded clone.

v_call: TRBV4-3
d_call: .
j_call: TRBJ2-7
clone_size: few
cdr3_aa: CASSQDSGSPSYEQYF
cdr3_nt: TGCGCCAGCAGCCAAGATTCGGGATCCCCTTCCTACGAGCAGTACTTC

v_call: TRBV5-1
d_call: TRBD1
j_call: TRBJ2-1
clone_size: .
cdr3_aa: CASRTGSYNEQFF
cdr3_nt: TGCGCCAGCAGGACAGGGTCCTACAATGAGCAGTTCTTC

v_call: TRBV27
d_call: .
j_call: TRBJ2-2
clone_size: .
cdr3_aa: CASRSRPVSGELFF
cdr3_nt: TGTGCCAGCAGGAGTCGACCAGTTTCCGGGGAGCTGTTTTTT

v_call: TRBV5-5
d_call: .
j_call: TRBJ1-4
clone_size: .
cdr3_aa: CASSPYTYEEKLFF
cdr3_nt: TGTGCCAGCAGCCCCTACACGTACGAGGAAAAACTGTTTTTT

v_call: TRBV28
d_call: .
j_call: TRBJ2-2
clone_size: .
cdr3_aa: CASSSQGFTGELFF
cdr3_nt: TGTGCCAGCAGTTCCCAGGGTTTCACCGGGGAGCTGTTTTTT

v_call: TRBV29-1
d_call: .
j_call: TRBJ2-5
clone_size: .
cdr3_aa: CSVEETQYF
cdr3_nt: TGCAGCGTTGAAGAGACCCAGTACTTC

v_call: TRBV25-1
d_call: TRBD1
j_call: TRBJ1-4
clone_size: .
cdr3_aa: CASKQGTEKLFF
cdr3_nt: TGTGCCAGCAAACAGGGGACTGAAAAACTGTTTTTT

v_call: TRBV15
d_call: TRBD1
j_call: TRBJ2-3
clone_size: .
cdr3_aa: CATSTGTVGFTQYF
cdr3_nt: TGTGCCACCAGCACAGGGACAGTCGGGTTTACGCAGTATTTT

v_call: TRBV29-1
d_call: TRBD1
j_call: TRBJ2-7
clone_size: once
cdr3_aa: CSGWTGDSYEQYF
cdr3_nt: TGCAGCGGATGGACAGGGGACTCCTACGAGCAGTACTTC

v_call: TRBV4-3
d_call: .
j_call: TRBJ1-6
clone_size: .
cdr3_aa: CASSQDEGRGLYSPLHF
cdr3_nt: TGCGCCAGCAGCCAAGATGAGGGCAGGGGTCTGTATTCACCCCTCCACTTT

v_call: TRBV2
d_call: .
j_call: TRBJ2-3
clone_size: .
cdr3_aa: CASSPRGGDADTQYF
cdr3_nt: TGTGCCAGCAGTCCCAGGGGGGGAGATGCAGATACGCAGTATTTT

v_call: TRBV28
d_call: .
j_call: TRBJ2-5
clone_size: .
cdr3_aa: CASRRGGETQYF
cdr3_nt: TGTGCCAGCAGGAGGGGTGGGGAGACCCAGTACTTC

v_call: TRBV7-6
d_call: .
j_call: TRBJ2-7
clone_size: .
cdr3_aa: CASSPWTGSYEQYF
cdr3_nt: TGTGCCAGCAGCCCTTGGACTGGATCCTACGAGCAGTACTTC

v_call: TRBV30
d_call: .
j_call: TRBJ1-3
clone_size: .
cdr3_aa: CAWKWPPIGNTIYF
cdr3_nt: TGTGCCTGGAAGTGGCCTCCAATTGGAAACACCATATATTTT

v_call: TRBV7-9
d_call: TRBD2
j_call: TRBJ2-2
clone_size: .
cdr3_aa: CASSLASGRGGTGELFF
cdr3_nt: TGTGCCAGCAGCTTGGCTAGCGGGAGAGGTGGCACCGGGGAGCTGTTTTTT

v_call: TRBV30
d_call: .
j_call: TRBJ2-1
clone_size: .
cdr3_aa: CAWTPGGSYNEQFF
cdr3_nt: TGTGCCTGGACCCCAGGAGGCTCCTACAATGAGCAGTTCTTC

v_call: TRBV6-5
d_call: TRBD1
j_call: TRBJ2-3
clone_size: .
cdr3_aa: CASRATGRADTQYF
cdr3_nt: TGTGCCAGCAGGGCGACAGGGCGGGCGGATACGCAGTATTTT

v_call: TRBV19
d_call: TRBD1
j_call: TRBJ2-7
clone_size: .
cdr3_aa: CASSTAQGQGRRQYF
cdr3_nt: TGTGCCAGTAGTACCGCCCAAGGACAGGGGAGGAGACAGTACTTC

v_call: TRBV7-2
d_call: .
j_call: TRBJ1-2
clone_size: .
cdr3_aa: CASSLDQGRTKLNTF
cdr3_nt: TGTGCCAGCAGCTTGGACCAGGGGAGGACTAAGCTAAACACCTTC

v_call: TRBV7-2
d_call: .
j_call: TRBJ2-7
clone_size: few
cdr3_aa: CASSAQVRGFYEQYF
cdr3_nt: TGTGCCAGCAGCGCTCAGGTTAGGGGCTTCTACGAGCAGTACTTC

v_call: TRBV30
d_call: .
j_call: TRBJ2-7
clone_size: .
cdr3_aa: CAWRRTQPAYEQYF
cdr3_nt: TGTGCCTGGCGTCGGACACAACCGGCCTACGAGCAGTACTTC

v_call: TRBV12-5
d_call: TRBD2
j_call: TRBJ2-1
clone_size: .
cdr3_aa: CASGSLTSGRGGEQFF
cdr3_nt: TGTGCTAGTGGTTCGCTGACTAGCGGGAGAGGGGGTGAGCAGTTCTTC

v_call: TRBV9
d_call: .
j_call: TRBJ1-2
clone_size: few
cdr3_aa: CASSVGIGDYGYTF
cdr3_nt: TGTGCCAGCAGCGTAGGAATAGGGGACTATGGCTACACCTTC

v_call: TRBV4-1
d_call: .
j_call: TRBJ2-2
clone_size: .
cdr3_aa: CASSPPGLTTGELFF
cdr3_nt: TGCGCCAGCAGCCCGCCGGGACTTACCACCGGGGAGCTGTTTTTT

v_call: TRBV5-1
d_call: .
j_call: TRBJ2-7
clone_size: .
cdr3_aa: CASSLGGGGPDEQYF
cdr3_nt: TGCGCCAGCAGCTTGGGGGGCGGGGGCCCCGACGAGCAGTACTTC

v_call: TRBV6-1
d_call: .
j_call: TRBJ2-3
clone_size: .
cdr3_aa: CASSGMGGTDTQYF
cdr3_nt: TGTGCCAGCAGTGGCATGGGGGGCACAGATACGCAGTATTTT

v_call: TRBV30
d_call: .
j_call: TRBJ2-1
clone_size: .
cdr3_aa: CAWSMGSTGSYNEQFF
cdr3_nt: TGTGCCTGGAGTATGGGATCGACAGGCTCCTACAATGAGCAGTTCTTC

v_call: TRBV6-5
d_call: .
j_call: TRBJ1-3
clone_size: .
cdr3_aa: CASSPETGNTIYF
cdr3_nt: TGTGCCAGCAGCCCAGAAACTGGAAACACCATATATTTT

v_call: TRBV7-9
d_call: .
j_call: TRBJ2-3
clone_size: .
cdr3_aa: CASRRTEFTDTQYF
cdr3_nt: TGTGCCAGCAGGCGAACGGAGTTCACAGATACGCAGTATTTT

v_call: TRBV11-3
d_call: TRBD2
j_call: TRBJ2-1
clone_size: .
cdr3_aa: CASSSGTSGRRTYNEQFF
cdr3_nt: TGTGCCAGCAGCTCCGGGACTAGCGGGAGGAGGACCTACAATGAGCAGTTCTTC

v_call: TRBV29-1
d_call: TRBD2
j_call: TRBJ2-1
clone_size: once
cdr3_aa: CSVDFLAGGNEQFF
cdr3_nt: TGCAGCGTTGATTTCTTAGCGGGAGGGAATGAGCAGTTCTTC